This T cell receptor beta chain was sequenced for a study of tumor and adjacent non-tumor tissue in lung cancer (dated by TCRdb to about 2018). A note on the overall study: The cohort included some twelve adenocarcinoma, 2 squamous cell carcinoma and 1 small cell lung cancer patients. Among the roughly 15 patients, ages ranged from roughly 31 to 85 years, roughly ten were men and 5 were women, and disease was TNM stage I to III. Sequencing produced 100 million to 150 million productive TCRbeta reads in total, an average of approximately 3.9 million reads per sample. The study compared bulk TCRbeta repertoires from lung tumor tissue and matched distant non-tumor lung tissue of roughly 14 lung cancer patients. Over 25 paired specimens, one tumor and one normal lung sample per patient, were profiled by TCRbeta CDR3 sequencing. The study at large found these results: TCR diversity was significantly higher in younger patients, and higher tumor TCR diversity was associated with shorter overall and disease-free survival. Tumor tissue showed significantly greater TCR diversity (inverse Simpson) than normal lung tissue (about 400 vs 180, P = 0.0075, Mann-Whitney U test). The top 100 clones made up a significantly larger cumulative share of the repertoire in normal lung than in tumor tissue. The cohort had only about 14 patients, and the authors noted that larger samples and more detailed clinical data are needed. Peripheral blood was not sequenced, so blood TCRbeta repertoires were not examined in the lung cancer patients of the study. Neither the sequencing platform nor unique molecular identifiers are mentioned in the methods.

This clonotype was counted ten times or more. The antigen this receptor binds is unknown. No clone much larger than this one lies a single base away; base qualities are absent. RNA was extracted from bulk unsorted tissue and checked for quality with a NanoDrop ND-1000 and an Agilent 2100. Normal lung samples were distant non-tumor tissue taken more than 3 cm from the tumor edge. All donors had newly diagnosed lung cancer, had not received prior chemotherapy, and were admitted for thoracic surgery in China between August and November 2014. Patients with previous radiotherapy or chemotherapy, or with another concurrent cancer, were excluded from the study. Pieces of surgical tissue measuring about 1-2.2 cm3 were kept in RNAlater solution and stored at -80 degrees C until use. The receptor library was made with multiplex PCR. TCRdb shows the sequencer as Illumina HiSeq 2500. Following protocols modified from ARM-PCR, the researchers constructed TCRbeta libraries through three rounds of nested PCR with primers (Table S4). Before sequencing, PCR products in the 200-500 bp range were cut out of the gel and cleaned up using the QIAquick gel extraction kit. From the authors' description of their analysis: Reads were cleaned with Trimmomatic, merged with FLASH into complete CDR3 sequences, and assigned to V(D)J germline segments with MiTCR. Clonal diversity was computed as the inverse Simpson's index with VDJtools. In-frame sequences lacking a premature stop codon were counted as productive reads. Using fastp at Q25 and MiXCR, TCRdb reprocessed the public reads and kept productive beta chains. For every CDR3 protein sequence, its rows merge into one entry that carries the most common genes and DNA. It is TCRdb's table, rather than the study itself, that gives the V and J calls and clone size. This sample has about 67,000 distinct CDR3 sequences in its table, and roughly 77% of those were observed once. The top ten hold 40% to 45% of the sample.

The CDR3 has 17 amino acids, counting the end cysteine and phenylalanine. Solely the CDR3 DNA is kept, with 51 bases framed from the first base. Trimming costs V 0 bases and J 2 bases, and their ends lie 14 bases apart. According to the germline V gene (reference sequence), CDR1 reads LNHNV and CDR2 reads YYDKDF. The clonotype was recovered from a man aged 60-69 years with non-small cell lung cancer. The V and J genes are TRBV15 and TRBJ2-1; a tentative D call is TRBD2 (5 bases match). Sample: distant non-tumor lung tissue. DNA sequence: TGTGCCACCAGCAGAGACCTAAAACGAGCGGCCTACAATGAGCAGTTCTTC. It specifies CATSRDLKRAAYNEQFF.